This T cell receptor (beta chain) originates from a study of OX40 agonist ivuxolimab in advanced cancers. About the study: Patient treatment consisted of intravenous ivuxolimab administration every 2 weeks at 0.01 to 10 mg/kg. Regarding the study as a whole: Some patients who did not respond also had low normalized T-cell clonal expansion.

Assay: immunoSEQ multiplex PCR; the TCRdb copy retains only in-frame clones and omits some. The sample has tens of thousands of clones, around 90% seen once. A note on this clone: Its target is not known.

CDR3 size: 15 residues. Germline V gives CDR1 MDHEN, CDR2 SYDVKM. V was trimmed by 5 bases and J by 8 bases, leaving 16 bases between them. This receptor was taken from an adult with an advanced solid tumor such as melanoma, head and neck, liver or kidney cancer. This material consisted of CD4+ or CD8+ T cells sorted from blood, taken in a trial of the OX40 agonist ivuxolimab. V is TRBV28 and J is TRBJ1-6; D possibly corresponds to TRBD1 (6 bases). The CDR3 region has the DNA TGTGCCAGCAGTCCCGAGGGGGGGGGACATTCACCCCTCCACTTT. It codes for CASSPEGGGHSPLHF.